The clone carrying this TCR beta chain was detected once. In germline, CDR1 is SGHAT, CDR2 FQNNGV. Between the trimmed V and J ends, which lost 5 bases and 6 bases, there was a span of 19 bases. This CDR3 has 15 amino acids. This sample was taken from a study of blood T cell repertoires in COVID-19. Study-wide background: Donors in the United States, Italy and Spain gave samples during acute or convalescent COVID-19.

Using immunoSEQ multiplex PCR, the repertoire was profiled, and TCRdb retains in-frame clones only, with some absent. This table holds around 200,000 clones, roughly three quarters found once. In Seattle, patients joined the study during active infection and were tracked longitudinally. The sequence derives from a woman aged 35 to 49 with COVID-19, enrolled during active disease. This chain joins TRBV11-2 and TRBJ1-1, with TRBD1 as a possible D gene (5 bases). The sample comprised peripheral blood. CDR3 DNA: TGTGCCAGCAGCCCGTCGGGGGGGGAGAGGGCTGAAGCTTTCTTT. It specifies CASSPSGGERAEAFF.